This T cell receptor (beta chain) is from a study of T-cell memory formation after mild COVID-19. Study overall: The two donors had largely donor-specific TCR clusters.

TCRdb re-derived calls from the 5' RACE reads in MiXCR, one entry per CDR3 protein. This table holds about 57,000 distinct CDR3 sequences, 12% found once. Study results and limitations: Some SARS-CoV-2-responding clones were already detected in memory before infection.

Germline loops: CDR1 MNHNY, CDR2 SVGAGI (reference sequence). The germline V and J ends were trimmed by 2 bases and 6 bases, with 13 bases remaining between them. This CDR3 is built from 14 residues. Note on this clonotype: As yet, its antigen is unknown.

The J gene is TRBJ1-1, the V gene TRBV6-6; tentatively, D is TRBD1 (6 bases). Sequenced: PBMCs or a T cell subset sorted from them (not recorded which). The receptor's source is a man younger than 35 who had mild COVID-19 (a few samples of this study predate the infection). Cell type and time point are not known. DNA of the CDR3: TGTGCCAGCAGTTACAGGGGGAGTAAGGCTGAAGCTTTCTTT. Residues: CASSYRGSKAEAFF.